Each of the 11 T cell receptor beta chains below was sequenced from the same sample in a study of beta chain features in type 1 diabetes. Reverse transcribing all isolated RNA meant expressed TCRB transcripts were sequenced. Generated by immunoSEQ multiplex PCR, the TCRdb table keeps only in-frame clones and is missing some. This repertoire shows about 110,000 clones, 40% found once; its top ten account for around 0.07%. The material sequenced was stem cell memory CD4+ T cells from blood. Every receptor here comes from a woman between 18 and 29 years old in good health.

The genes are TRBV19 and TRBJ2-5; a weak D match, TRBD1 (5 bases). The germline V and J ends were trimmed by 9 bases and 1 base, with 18 bases remaining between them. The germline CDR1 and CDR2 sequences are LNHDA and SQIVND (reference sequence). The CDR3 spans 15 residues. DNA for the CDR3: TGTGCCAGCACCCGGTCAGGGCTGCCCCAAGAGACCCAGTACTTC. Its translation is CASTRSGLPQETQYF.

J is TRBJ1-2 and V is TRBV2; D call uncertain. Per germline, CDR1 SNHLY and CDR2 FYNNEI. This CDR3 comprises 13 residues. Trimming took off 1 base at V and 7 bases at J, with 10 bases between the two ends. Written as DNA, the CDR3 is TGTGCCAGCAGTGAAGGGGCGCGGGGTGGCTACACCTTC. Translating gives CASSEGARGGYTF.

The rearrangement joins TRBV7-9 to TRBJ2-3; D perhaps matches TRBD2 (7 bases). This CDR3 comprises 17 residues. The V end was cut by 0 bases, the J end by 3 bases, with 16 bases between. The germline V gene has CDR1 SEHNR and CDR2 FQNEAQ (reference sequence). The CDR3 loop is CASSLAQTGRVTDTQYF. The CDR3 DNA sequence: TGTGCCAGCAGCTTAGCGCAAACAGGGAGGGTGACAGATACGCAGTATTTT.

This chain links TRBV28 with TRBJ2-1, with 11 bases aligning to TRBD2. J was trimmed by 3 bases and V by 5 bases; bases with no gene match: 9. Germline-derived CDR1 and CDR2 are MDHEN and SYDVKM. The CDR3 is 17 amino acids. The CDR3 loop reads CASSPRPSGRFYNEQFF. In nucleotides, the CDR3 is TGTGCCAGCAGTCCTCGACCTAGCGGGAGGTTCTACAATGAGCAGTTCTTC.

The chain employs TRBV29-1 and TRBJ2-3; 10 nucleotides line up with TRBD2. The CDR3 consists of 18 residues. Unmatched junction bases numbered 12, after V lost 3 bases and J lost 0 bases. Germline V gene data show CDR1 as SQVTM and CDR2 as ANQGSEA. CDR3 nucleotide sequence: TGCAGCGTTGAGTCAGGGCTAGCGGGAGACGGGAGCACAGATACGCAGTATTTT. Amino acids: CSVESGLAGDGSTDTQYF.

As DNA, the CDR3 is TGTGCCAGCAGTTTCAGGGGCCCTACCACAGATACGCAGTATTTT. It specifies CASSFRGPTTDTQYF. The chain uses TRBV28 and TRBJ2-3, with D maybe TRBD1 (6 bases). Trimming cost V 3 bases and J 2 bases, with 12 bases left between them. The germline V gene has CDR1 MDHEN and CDR2 SYDVKM. The CDR3 is made up of 15 amino acids. The full variable domain, in which reference TRBV28 and TRBJ2-3 provide the parts outside the CDR3, is DVKVTQSSRYLVKRTGEKVFLECVQDMDHENMFWYRQDPGLGLRLIYFSYDVKMKEKGDIPEGYSVSREKKERFSLILESASTNQTSMYLCASSFRGPTTDTQYFGPGTRLTVL.

The rearrangement uses TRBV7-9 and TRBJ2-5; 7 nucleotides agree with TRBD1. Germline V CDR1 and CDR2: SEHNR, FQNEAQ (reference sequence). The CDR3 is 15 amino acids. Trimming cost V 3 bases and J 4 bases; bases outside gene matches: 8. CDR3 amino acids: CASSLRQGRGETQYF. In nucleotides, the CDR3 is TGTGCCAGCAGCTTGCGACAGGGTCGGGGAGAGACCCAGTACTTC.

In its sample, this clone was seen a few times. The gene calls are TRBV6-1 and TRBJ2-1; D remains ambiguous. Germline loops: CDR1 MNHNS, CDR2 SASEGT. The V and J ends lost 7 bases and 8 bases respectively, with 6 bases between them. The CDR3 sequence is 10 residues long. In DNA, the CDR3 is TGTGCCAGCACCGGTGATGAGCAGTTCTTC. Its translation is CASTGDEQFF.

The chain links TRBV29-1 to TRBJ2-7; TRBD1 agrees at 7 bases. Per the germline V gene, CDR1 is SQVTM and CDR2 is ANQGSEA. V lost 7 bases, J lost 3 bases, and 12 bases stayed unmatched. The CDR3 runs 14 residues. The chain's CDR3 is CSAAYRDRIYEQYF. The CDR3 bases are TGCAGCGCGGCGTACCGGGACAGAATCTACGAGCAGTACTTC.

This chain connects TRBV6-1 to TRBJ1-1; the D gene is possibly TRBD1 (5 bases). Trimming stripped 2 bases from V and 2 bases from J, with 9 bases between. The CDR3 is 14 residues long. Looked up from germline, CDR1 is MNHNS and CDR2 is SASEGT. The CDR3: CASSEYWGNTEAFF. CDR3 coding DNA: TGTGCCAGCAGTGAATACTGGGGCAACACTGAAGCTTTCTTT.

The chain recombines TRBV6-5 with TRBJ2-7; 10 bases are shared with TRBD2. This CDR3 comprises 16 residues. CDR1 MNHEY and CDR2 SVGAGI come from the germline V gene. The V and J ends lost 0 bases and 2 bases, in that order; junction bases with no gene match: 4. In DNA, the CDR3 is TGTGCCAGCAGTTACTCGGTAGCGGGGGGCACCTACGAGCAGTACTTC. This encodes CASSYSVAGGTYEQYF.